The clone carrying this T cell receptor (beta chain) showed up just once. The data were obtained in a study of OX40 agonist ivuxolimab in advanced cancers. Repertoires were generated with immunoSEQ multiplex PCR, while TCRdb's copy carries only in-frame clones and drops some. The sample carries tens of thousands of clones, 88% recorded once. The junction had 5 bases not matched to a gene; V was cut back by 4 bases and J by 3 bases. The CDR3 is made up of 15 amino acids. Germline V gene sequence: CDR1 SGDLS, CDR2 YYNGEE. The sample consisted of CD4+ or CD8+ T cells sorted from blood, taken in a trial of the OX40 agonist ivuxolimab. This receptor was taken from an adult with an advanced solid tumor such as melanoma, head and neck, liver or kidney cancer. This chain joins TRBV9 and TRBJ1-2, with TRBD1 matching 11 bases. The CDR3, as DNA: TGTGCCAGCAGCCCCGGGACAGGGGGTTACTATGGCTACACCTTC. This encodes CASSPGTGGYYGYTF.